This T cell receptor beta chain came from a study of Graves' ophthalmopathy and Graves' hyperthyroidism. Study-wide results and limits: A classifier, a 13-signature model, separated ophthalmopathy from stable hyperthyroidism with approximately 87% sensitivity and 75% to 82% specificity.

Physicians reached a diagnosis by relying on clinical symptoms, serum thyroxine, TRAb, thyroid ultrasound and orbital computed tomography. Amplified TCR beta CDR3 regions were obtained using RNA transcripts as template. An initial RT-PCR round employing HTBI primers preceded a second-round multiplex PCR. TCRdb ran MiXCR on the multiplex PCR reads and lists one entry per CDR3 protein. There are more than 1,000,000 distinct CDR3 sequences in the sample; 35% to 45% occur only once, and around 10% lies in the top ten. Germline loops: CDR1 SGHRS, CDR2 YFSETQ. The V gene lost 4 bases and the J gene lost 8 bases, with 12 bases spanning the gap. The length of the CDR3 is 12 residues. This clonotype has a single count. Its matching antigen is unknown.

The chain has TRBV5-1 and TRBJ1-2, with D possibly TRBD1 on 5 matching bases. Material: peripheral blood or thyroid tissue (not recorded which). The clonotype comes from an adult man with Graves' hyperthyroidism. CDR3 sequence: CASSQSPGGYTF. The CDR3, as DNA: TGCGCCAGCAGCCAATCCCCAGGGGGCTACACCTTC.